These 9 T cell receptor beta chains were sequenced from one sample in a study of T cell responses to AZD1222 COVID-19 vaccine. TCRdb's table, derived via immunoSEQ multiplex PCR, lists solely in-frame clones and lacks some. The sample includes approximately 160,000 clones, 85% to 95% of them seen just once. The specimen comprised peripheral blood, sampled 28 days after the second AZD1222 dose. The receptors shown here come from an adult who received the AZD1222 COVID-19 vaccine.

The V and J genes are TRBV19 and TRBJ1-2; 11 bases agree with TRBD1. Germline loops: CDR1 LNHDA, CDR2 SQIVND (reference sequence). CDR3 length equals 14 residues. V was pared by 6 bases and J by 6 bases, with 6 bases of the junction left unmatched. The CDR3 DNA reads TGTGCCAGTAGGGGATGGACAGGGGGCGATGGCTACACCTTC. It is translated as CASRGWTGGDGYTF.

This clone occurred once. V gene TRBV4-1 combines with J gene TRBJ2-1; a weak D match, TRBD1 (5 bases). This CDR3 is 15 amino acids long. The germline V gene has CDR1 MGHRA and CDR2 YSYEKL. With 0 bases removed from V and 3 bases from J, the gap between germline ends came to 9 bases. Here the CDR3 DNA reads TGCGCCAGCAGCCAAGATAGGGGCAACTACAATGAGCAGTTCTTC. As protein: CASSQDRGNYNEQFF.

The CDR3 reads CASSTSGTASLNTGELFF. The CDR3 nucleotides are TGTGCCAGTAGTACCTCCGGGACAGCGAGCCTGAACACCGGGGAGCTGTTTTTT. The chain couples TRBV19 to TRBJ2-2; 7 nucleotides agree with TRBD1. CDR1 LNHDA and CDR2 SQIVND come from the germline V gene (reference sequence). CDR3 length: 18 residues. J was trimmed by 1 base and V by 4 bases; bases with no gene match: 12. Looking up the rest from reference TRBV19 and TRBJ2-2 gives the full variable domain: DGGITQSPKYLFRKEGQNVTLSCEQNLNHDAMYWYRQDPGQGLRLIYYSQIVNDFQKGDIAEGYSVSREKKESFPLTVTSAQKNPTAFYLCASSTSGTASLNTGELFFGEGSRLTVL.

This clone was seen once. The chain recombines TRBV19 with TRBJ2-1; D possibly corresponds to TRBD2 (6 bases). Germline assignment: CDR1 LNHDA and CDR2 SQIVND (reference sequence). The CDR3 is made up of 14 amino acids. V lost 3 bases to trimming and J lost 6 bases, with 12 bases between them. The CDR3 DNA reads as TGTGCCAGTAGTATGCGGGGTGTTTTCAATGAGCAGTTCTTC. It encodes CASSMRGVFNEQFF.

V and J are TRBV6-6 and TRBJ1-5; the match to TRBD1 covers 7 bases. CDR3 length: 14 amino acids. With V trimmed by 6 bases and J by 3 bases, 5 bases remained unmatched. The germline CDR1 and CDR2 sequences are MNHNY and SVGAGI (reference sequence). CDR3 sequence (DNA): TGTGCCAGCAGCCCCGGGACAGACAATCAGCCCCAGCATTTT. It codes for CASSPGTDNQPQHF.

CDR3 in amino acids: CASSLGAGGGTGELFF. The CDR3 DNA reads as TGTGCCAGCAGCTTAGGCGCAGGGGGAGGAACCGGGGAGCTGTTTTTT. The V call is TRBV7-8, the J call TRBJ2-2; maybe TRBD1 (7 bases). Per the germline V gene, CDR1 is SGHVS and CDR2 is FQNEAQ. This CDR3 contains 16 residues. Trimming cost V 1 base and J 5 bases, with 14 bases left between them. Combining the CDR3 with reference TRBV7-8 and TRBJ2-2 gives the whole variable domain GAGVSQSPRYKVAKRGQDVALRCDPISGHVSLFWYQQALGQGPEFLTYFQNEAQLDKSGLPSDRFFAERPEGSVSTLKIQRTQQEDSAVYLCASSLGAGGGTGELFFGEGSRLTVL.

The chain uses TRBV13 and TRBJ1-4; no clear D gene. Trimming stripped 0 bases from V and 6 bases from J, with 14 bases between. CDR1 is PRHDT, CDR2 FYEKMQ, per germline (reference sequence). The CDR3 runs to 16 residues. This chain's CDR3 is CASSLGGKTPHEKLFF. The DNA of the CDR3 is TGTGCCAGCAGCTTAGGAGGGAAGACACCCCATGAAAAACTGTTTTTT.

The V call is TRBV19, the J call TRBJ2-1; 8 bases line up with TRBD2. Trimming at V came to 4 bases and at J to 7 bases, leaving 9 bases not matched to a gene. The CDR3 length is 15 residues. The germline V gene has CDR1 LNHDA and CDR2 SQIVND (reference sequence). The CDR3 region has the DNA TGTGCCAGTAGTAGGGAAGCGGGAGTGAGGAATGAGCAGTTCTTC. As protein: CASSREAGVRNEQFF. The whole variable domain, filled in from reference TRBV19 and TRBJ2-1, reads DGGITQSPKYLFRKEGQNVTLSCEQNLNHDAMYWYRQDPGQGLRLIYYSQIVNDFQKGDIAEGYSVSREKKESFPLTVTSAQKNPTAFYLCASSREAGVRNEQFFGPGTRLTVL.

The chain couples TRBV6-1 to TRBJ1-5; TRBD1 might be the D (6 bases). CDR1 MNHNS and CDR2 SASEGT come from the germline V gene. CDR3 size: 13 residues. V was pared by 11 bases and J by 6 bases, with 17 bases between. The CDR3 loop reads CAVTTGSGQPQHF. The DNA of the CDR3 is TGTGCCGTAACGACAGGTTCAGGTCAGCCCCAGCATTTT.